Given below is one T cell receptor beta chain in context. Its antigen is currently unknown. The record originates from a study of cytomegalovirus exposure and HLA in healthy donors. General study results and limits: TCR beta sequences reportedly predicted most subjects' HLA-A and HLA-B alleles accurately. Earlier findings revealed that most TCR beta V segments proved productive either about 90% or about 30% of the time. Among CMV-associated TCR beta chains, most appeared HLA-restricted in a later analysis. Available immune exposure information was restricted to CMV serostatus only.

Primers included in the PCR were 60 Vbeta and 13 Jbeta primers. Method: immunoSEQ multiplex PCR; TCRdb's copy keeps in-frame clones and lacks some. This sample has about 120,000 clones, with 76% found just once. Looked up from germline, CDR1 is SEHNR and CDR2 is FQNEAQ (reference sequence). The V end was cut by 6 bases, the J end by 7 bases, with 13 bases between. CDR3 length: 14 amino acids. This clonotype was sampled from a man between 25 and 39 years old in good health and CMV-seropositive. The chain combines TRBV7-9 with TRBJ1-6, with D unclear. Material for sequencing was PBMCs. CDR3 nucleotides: TGTGCCAGCAGTCGCGTCCTGGGCAATTCACCCCTCCACTTT. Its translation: CASSRVLGNSPLHF. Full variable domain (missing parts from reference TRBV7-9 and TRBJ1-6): DTGVSQNPRHKITKRGQNVTFRCDPISEHNRLYWYRQTLGQGPEFLTYFQNEAQLEKSRLLSDRFSAERPKGSFSTLEIQRTEQGDSAMYLCASSRVLGNSPLHFGNGTRLTVT.